A selection of T cell receptor beta chains follows, all from one sample in a study of control samples from healthy donors and cancer patients. The protocol was immunoSEQ multiplex PCR, while the TCRdb copy is restricted to in-frame clones and leaves out a portion. The sample lists 130,000 or so clones; about 88% were seen once. Source material: blood. These receptors all come from a man aged 45-65 years in good health. The CDR3 runs from the conserved cysteine through the conserved F or W. Each record gives: clone size, J gene, D gene, V gene, CDR3 DNA, CDR3 protein. D genes are given only for firm matches. The listing skips clone size in some rows; elsewhere it reads once, few, many or a size class.

NA TRBJ1-2 TRBD1 TRBV30 TGTGCCTGCGGCGTTGGACAGGGGTCTGTTAATGGCTACACCTTC CACGVGQGSVNGYTF
NA TRBJ2-1 NA TRBV20-1 TGCAGTGCGACGACAGGTAGTGAGCAGTTCTTC CSATTGSEQFF
NA TRBJ2-2 TRBD1 TRBV11-3 TGTGCCAGCAGCTCGTGGACAGGGAACACCGGGGAGCTGTTTTTT CASSSWTGNTGELFF
NA TRBJ1-1 NA TRBV3-1/TRBV3-2 TGTGCCAGCAGCCAAGGGAAAGGGTACGCTTTCTTT CASSQGKGYAFF
NA TRBJ1-2 NA TRBV6-1 TGTGCCAGCAGTGAAGATGACGGGGGCCGTGGCTATGGCTACACCTTC CASSEDDGGRGYGYTF
NA TRBJ2-7 NA TRBV15 TGTGCCACCAGCAGTCGACAGAACTCCTACGAGCAGTACTTC CATSSRQNSYEQYF
NA TRBJ1-3 NA TRBV7-9 TGTGCCAGCAGCCCCCCGAGGCCCTCTGGAAACACCATATATTTT CASSPPRPSGNTIYF
NA TRBJ1-5 NA TRBV30 TGTGCCTGGAGTGTACAGGACAATCAGCCCCAGCATTTT CAWSVQDNQPQHF
NA TRBJ1-1 NA TRBV19 TGTGCCAGTAGTATGGACAGAGAGCGTGAAGCTTTCTTT CASSMDREREAFF
once TRBJ1-2 TRBD1 TRBV6-5 TGTGCCAGCAGTCGGGGACAGGTTTCATCCTATGGCTACACCTTC CASSRGQVSSYGYTF
once TRBJ2-3 NA TRBV6-5 TGTGCCAGCAGACATTCCACAGATACGCAGTATTTT CASRHSTDTQYF
NA TRBJ2-7 NA TRBV6-1 TGTGCCAGCAGTGAATACTACGAGCAGTACTTC CASSEYYEQYF